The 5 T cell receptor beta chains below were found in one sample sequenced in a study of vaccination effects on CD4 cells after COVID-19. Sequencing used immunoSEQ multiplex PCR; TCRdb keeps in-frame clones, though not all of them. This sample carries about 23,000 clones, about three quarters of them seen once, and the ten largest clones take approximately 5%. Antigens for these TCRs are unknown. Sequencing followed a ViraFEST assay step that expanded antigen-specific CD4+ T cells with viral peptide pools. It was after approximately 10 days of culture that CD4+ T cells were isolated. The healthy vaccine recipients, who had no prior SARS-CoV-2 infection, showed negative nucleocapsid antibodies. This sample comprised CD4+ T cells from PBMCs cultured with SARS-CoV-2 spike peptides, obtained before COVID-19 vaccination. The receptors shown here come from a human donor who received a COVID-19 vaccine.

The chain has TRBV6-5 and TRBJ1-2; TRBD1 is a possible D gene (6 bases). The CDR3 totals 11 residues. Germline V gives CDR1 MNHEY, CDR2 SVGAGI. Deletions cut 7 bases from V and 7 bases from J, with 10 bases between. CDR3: CASTSGAGYTF. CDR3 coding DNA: TGTGCCAGCACCTCAGGGGCTGGCTACACCTTC.

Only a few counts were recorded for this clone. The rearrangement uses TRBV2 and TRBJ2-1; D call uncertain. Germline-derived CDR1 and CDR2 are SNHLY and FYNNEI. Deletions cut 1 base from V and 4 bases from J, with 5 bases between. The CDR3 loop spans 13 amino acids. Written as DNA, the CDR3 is TGTGCCAGCAGTGAAGGTCAGTACAATGAGCAGTTCTTC. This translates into CASSEGQYNEQFF.

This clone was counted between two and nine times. The CDR3 DNA reads TGTGCCAGCAGCCCAGGGCCGGGACAGGGACTCTACGAGCAGTACTTC. It encodes CASSPGPGQGLYEQYF. The V gene is TRBV5-4, the J gene TRBJ2-7, with 9 bases identical to TRBD1. Germline lookup yields CDR1 SGHNT and CDR2 YYREEE (reference sequence). This CDR3 contains 16 residues. With 4 bases clipped from V and 3 bases from J, the junction kept 11 bases outside the gene matches.

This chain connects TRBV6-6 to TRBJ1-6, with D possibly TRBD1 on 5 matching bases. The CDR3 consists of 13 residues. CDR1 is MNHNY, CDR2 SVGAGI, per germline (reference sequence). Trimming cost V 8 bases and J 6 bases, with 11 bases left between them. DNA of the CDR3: TGTGCCAGCCTACCGGGGGTTAATTCACCCCTCCACTTT. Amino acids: CASLPGVNSPLHF.

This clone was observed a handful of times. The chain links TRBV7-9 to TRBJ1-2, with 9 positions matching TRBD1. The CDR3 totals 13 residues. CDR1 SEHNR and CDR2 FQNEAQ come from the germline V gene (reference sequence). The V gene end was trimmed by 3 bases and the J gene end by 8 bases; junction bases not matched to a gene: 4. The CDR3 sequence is CASSLSGQGGYTF. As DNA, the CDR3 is TGTGCCAGCAGCTTGTCGGGACAGGGCGGCTACACCTTC.